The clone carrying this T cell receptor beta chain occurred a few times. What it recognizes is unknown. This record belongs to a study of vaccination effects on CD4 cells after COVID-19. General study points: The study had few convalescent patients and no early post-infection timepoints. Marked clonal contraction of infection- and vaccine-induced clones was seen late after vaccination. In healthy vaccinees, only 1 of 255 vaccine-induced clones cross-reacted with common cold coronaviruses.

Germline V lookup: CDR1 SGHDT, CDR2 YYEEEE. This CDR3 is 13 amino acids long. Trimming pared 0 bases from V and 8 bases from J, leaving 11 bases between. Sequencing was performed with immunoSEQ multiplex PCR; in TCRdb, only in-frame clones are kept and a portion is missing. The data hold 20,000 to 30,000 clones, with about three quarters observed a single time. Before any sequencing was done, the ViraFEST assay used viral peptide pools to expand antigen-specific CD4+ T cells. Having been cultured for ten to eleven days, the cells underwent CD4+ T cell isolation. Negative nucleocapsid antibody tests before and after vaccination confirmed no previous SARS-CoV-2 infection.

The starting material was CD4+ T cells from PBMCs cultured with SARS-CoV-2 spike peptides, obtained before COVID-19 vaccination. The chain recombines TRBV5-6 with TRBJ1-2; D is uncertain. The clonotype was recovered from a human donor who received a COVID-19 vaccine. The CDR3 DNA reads TGTGCCAGCAGCTTGGAGGTAGGCCGAGGCTACACCTTC. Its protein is CASSLEVGRGYTF.